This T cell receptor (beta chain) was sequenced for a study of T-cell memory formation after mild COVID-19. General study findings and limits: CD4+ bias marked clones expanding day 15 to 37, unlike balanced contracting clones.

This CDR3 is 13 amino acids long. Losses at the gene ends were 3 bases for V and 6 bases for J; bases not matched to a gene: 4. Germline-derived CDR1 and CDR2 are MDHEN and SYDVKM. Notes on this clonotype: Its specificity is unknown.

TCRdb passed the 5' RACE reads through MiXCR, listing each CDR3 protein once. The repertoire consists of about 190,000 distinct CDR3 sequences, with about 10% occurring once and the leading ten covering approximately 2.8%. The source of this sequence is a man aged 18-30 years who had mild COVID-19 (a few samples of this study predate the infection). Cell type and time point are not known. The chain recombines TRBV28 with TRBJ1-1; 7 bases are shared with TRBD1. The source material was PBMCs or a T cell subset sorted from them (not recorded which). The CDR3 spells CASSFQGGPEAFF. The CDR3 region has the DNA TGTGCCAGCAGTTTCCAGGGGGGACCTGAAGCTTTCTTT.